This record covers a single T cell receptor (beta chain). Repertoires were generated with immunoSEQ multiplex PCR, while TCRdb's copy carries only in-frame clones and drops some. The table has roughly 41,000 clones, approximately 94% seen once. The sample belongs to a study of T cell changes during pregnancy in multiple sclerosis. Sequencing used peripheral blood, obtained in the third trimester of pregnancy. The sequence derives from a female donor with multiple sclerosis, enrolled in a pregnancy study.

The CDR3 sequence: CASTITGLGTEAFF. The CDR3 nucleotides are TGTGCCAGCACCATCACAGGGTTGGGCACTGAAGCTTTCTTT. The V call is TRBV28, the J call TRBJ1-1; D possibly corresponds to TRBD1 (6 bases). The ends were cut back, 7 bases at V and 4 bases at J, with 16 bases in the middle. The CDR3 sequence is 14 residues long. Germline V gene data show CDR1 as MDHEN and CDR2 as SYDVKM.